What follows describes a single T cell receptor (beta chain). The table came from immunoSEQ multiplex PCR; TCRdb's copy has only in-frame clones and leaves some out. The sample yields some 100,000 clones, 80% to 95% seen once. These data belong to a study of blood T cell repertoires in COVID-19. The sequenced sample consisted of peripheral blood. The receptor was isolated from a woman aged 55 to 70 with active COVID-19.

As DNA, the CDR3 is TGTGCCACTGGACCTTTTGTGGGAGGAACCTACGAGCAGTACTTC. The encoded protein is CATGPFVGGTYEQYF. The chain joins TRBV19 to TRBJ2-7; a weak D match, TRBD2 (6 bases). CDR3 length: 15 amino acids. The germline CDR1 and CDR2 sequences are LNHDA and SQIVND (reference sequence). Trimming cost V 10 bases and J 2 bases, with 21 bases left between them.